This T cell receptor beta chain was recorded in a study of T cell changes during pregnancy in multiple sclerosis. The CDR3 contains 13 residues. Trimming left V 7 bases short and J 5 bases short, with 13 bases between. The germline gives CDR1 MNHNY, CDR2 SVGAGI (reference sequence). The assay was immunoSEQ multiplex PCR, and TCRdb's table has in-frame clones only and misses some. This table holds 90,000 to 100,000 clones, over 80% found once. The J gene is TRBJ2-3, the V gene TRBV6-6, with D possibly TRBD1 on 6 matching bases. The receptor was derived from a female donor with multiple sclerosis, enrolled in a pregnancy study. The material was peripheral blood, obtained in the first trimester of pregnancy. CDR3 region: CASNNGGGDTQYF. CDR3 coding DNA: TGTGCCAGCAACAATGGGGGCGGAGATACGCAGTATTTT.